Listed below are T cell receptor beta chains from one sample, sequenced in a study of blood T cells in healthy people across ages. TCRdb processed the 5' RACE reads anew with MiXCR; each CDR3 protein has one entry. The sample yields about 400,000 distinct CDR3 sequences, approximately 47% seen once. Material: blood. These receptor sequences come from a man in his fifties or sixties in good health. CDR3s include the opening cysteine and the closing phenylalanine or tryptophan. A D gene is named only where the DNA matches it firmly. Clone size, where shown, is once, few, many, or a class for clones that have expanded.

d_call,clone_size,j_call,v_call,cdr3_nt,cdr3_aa
.,few,TRBJ2-5,TRBV5-6,TGTGCCAGCAGCTGGGGGTTCCAAGAGACCCAGTACTTC,CASSWGFQETQYF
TRBD2,many,TRBJ2-7,TRBV7-2,TGTGCCAGCAGCACTCTAGCGGGCCTGACCTACGAGCAGTACTTC,CASSTLAGLTYEQYF
.,.,TRBJ2-7,TRBV6-2/TRBV6-3,TGTGCCAGCGCACAAGGTACCTACGAGCAGTACTTC,CASAQGTYEQYF
.,.,TRBJ2-1,TRBV6-5,TGTGCCAGCAGTTATAGGGCCCCACGGGCGCGGGGTGAGCAGTTCTTC,CASSYRAPRARGEQFF
.,.,TRBJ1-2,TRBV5-1,TGCGCCAGCAGCTTGGAGCGGGTGGCTGATTATGGCTACACCTTC,CASSLERVADYGYTF
.,.,TRBJ1-2,TRBV6-5,TGTGCCAGCAGTTACTCGAATCTGGGGCTGAACTATGGCTACACCTTC,CASSYSNLGLNYGYTF
.,.,TRBJ1-2,TRBV29-1,TGCAGCGCCTATAAGGACCGCACCTATGGCTACACCTTC,CSAYKDRTYGYTF
.,.,TRBJ1-1,TRBV7-2,TGTGCCAGCAGCTTTATGAGACCGGGCTCTGAAGCTTTCTTT,CASSFMRPGSEAFF
.,.,TRBJ2-7,TRBV6-1,TGTGCCAGCGGGGCCTTTAAGAGGTCCTACGAGCAGTACTTC,CASGAFKRSYEQYF
.,.,TRBJ2-7,TRBV21-1,TGTGCCAGCAGCAAAGGTTGGTCGCGGACGAGGCTCTACGAGCAGTACTTC,CASSKGWSRTRLYEQYF
.,.,TRBJ1-2,TRBV11-2,TGTGCCAGCAGCTTAGATGCACAGCCCTATGGCTACACCTTC,CASSLDAQPYGYTF
.,.,TRBJ1-2,TRBV18,TGTGCCAGCGCACCCGACAGCTATGGCTACACCTTC,CASAPDSYGYTF
TRBD2,.,TRBJ2-7,TRBV20-1,TGCAGTGCTCCTCGGACTAGCGGGGGGAGCTCCTACGAGCAGTACTTC,CSAPRTSGGSSYEQYF
.,.,TRBJ2-5,TRBV6-1,TGTGCCAGCAGCGCACAGGGTACCCAAGAGACCCAGTACTTC,CASSAQGTQETQYF
TRBD1,few,TRBJ1-2,TRBV29-1,TGCAGCGTTACCGGGACAGGGTATGGCTACACCTTC,CSVTGTGYGYTF
.,.,TRBJ2-2,TRBV20-1,TGCAGTGCTAGGATAGCACTCGGGGAGCTGTTTTTT,CSARIALGELFF
.,.,TRBJ1-2,TRBV5-6,TGTGCCAGCAGCTCCAGGGCCAGTTCAAACTATGGGAGAGGCTACACCTTC,CASSSRASSNYGRGYTF
.,.,TRBJ1-2,TRBV15,TGTGCCACCAGCAGAGAGGGCTATGGCTACACCTTC,CATSREGYGYTF
.,many,TRBJ2-7,TRBV29-1,TGCAGCGTTGAGGAGAGTAGGGGCGAGCAGTACTTC,CSVEESRGEQYF
TRBD2,.,TRBJ2-7,TRBV7-2,TGTGCCAGCAGCTTAGGGACTAGCGGAGGTTACGAGCAGTACTTC,CASSLGTSGGYEQYF
.,.,TRBJ2-7,TRBV2,TGTGCCAGCAGTGAAGTGACGAGCTCCTACAATGAGCAGTACTTC,CASSEVTSSYNEQYF
.,.,TRBJ2-1,TRBV9,TGTGCCAGCAGCTCCGAGGGTAAGGTCAATGAGCAGTTCTTC,CASSSEGKVNEQFF
TRBD2,.,TRBJ2-1,TRBV15,TGTGCCACCAGCAGAGGACAACTAGCGGGAGTAATGGGCAATGAGCAGTTCTTC,CATSRGQLAGVMGNEQFF
.,.,TRBJ2-7,TRBV7-9,TGTGCCAGCAGCTTAGCCAGGACCTACGAGCAGTACTTC,CASSLARTYEQYF
.,.,TRBJ2-1,TRBV20-1,TGCAGTGCTAGAATGGCAGCCGACAGCTCCTACAATGAGCAGTTCTTC,CSARMAADSSYNEQFF
.,few,TRBJ2-5,TRBV3-1,TGTGCCAGCGGCGGACCGATCGCCGGGGAGACCCAGTACTTC,CASGGPIAGETQYF
.,.,TRBJ2-4,TRBV28,TGTGCCAGCAGGCGGGACAGACTAGCCAAAAACATTCAGTACTTC,CASRRDRLAKNIQYF
.,.,TRBJ1-5,TRBV7-9,TGTGCCAGCAGCGAACAGGGTTGGCAGCCCCAGCATTTT,CASSEQGWQPQHF
.,.,TRBJ2-3,TRBV20-1,TGCAGTGCTCCTGCCGCCCCCGATACGCAGTATTTT,CSAPAAPDTQYF